This T cell receptor beta chain was identified in a study of OX40 agonist ivuxolimab in advanced cancers. Study overall: Across the patients, intravenous ivuxolimab was delivered every 2 weeks at 0.01 to 10 mg/kg. Overall study findings and caveats: Both blood CD4+ and CD8+ T cells showed clonal growth by week 6 at 0.1 to 3.0 mg/kg.

Profiling relied on immunoSEQ multiplex PCR, and the TCRdb table lists in-frame clones only, not all of them. Of more than 10,000 clones listed, around four fifths were seen once; the top ten hold roughly 47%. This clone was seen a few times. Antigen specificity is unknown. V dropped 3 bases and J dropped 5 bases, with 13 bases sitting between them. There are 14 residues in the CDR3. Germline lookup yields CDR1 MNHNS and CDR2 SASEGT. The genes are TRBV6-1 and TRBJ2-5, with D maybe TRBD2 (7 bases). The sample in question was CD4+ or CD8+ T cells sorted from blood, obtained in a trial of the OX40 agonist ivuxolimab. The clonotype was recovered from an adult with an advanced solid tumor such as melanoma, head and neck, liver or kidney cancer. The CDR3 sequence is CASSDRTAGETQYF. Written as DNA, the CDR3 is TGTGCCAGCAGTGACAGGACAGCGGGGGAGACCCAGTACTTC.